The clone carrying this T cell receptor beta chain was observed a handful of times. Its antigen remains unknown. Libraries from naive CD8 cells were generated from about 20,000 to 1,000,000 sorted cells (with 10%, 30% or 50% RNA). This entry is derived from a study of molecular identifiers for immune sequencing clone quantification. CDR3 length equals 11 residues. V lost 2 bases and J lost 16, with 13 bases in between. The germline V gene encodes CDR1 SGHRS and CDR2 YFSETQ. Findings of the study overall: Jurkat TCR RNA spiked in from one cell (amid 800,000 to 1,000,000 naive cells) was reportedly detectable. Naive cells had under 1% of molecules in clones above 20 RNA copies, effectors over 99%. In cases of identical TCR molecules sharing a barcode, highly expanded clone sizes could be underestimated.

TCRdb passed the PCR reads through MiXCR, listing each CDR3 protein once. The sample lists about 500,000 distinct CDR3 sequences, about a fifth occurring once. This chain joins TRBV5-1 and TRBJ2-1; D tentatively fits TRBD1 or TRBD2 (5 bases each). Sequencing used naive CD8+ T cells from blood, with Jurkat cell RNA spiked in. Subset here: FACS-sorted CD8+CD4-CCR7+CD45RA+ naive T cells. This TCR was recovered from a human donor in good health. Some libraries in this study had Jurkat cell RNA spiked in. The CDR3 coding sequence is TGCGCCAGCAGCTTCCGGGGCGATGATTTCTTC. Translation gives CASSFRGDDFF.